This T cell receptor beta chain stems from a study of T cells after yellow fever vaccination. At the level of the study: It was SMART-Seq v4 Ultra Low Input that prepared the fractions with low cell numbers.

The table lists this clonotype with many counts. CDR3 length equals 14 residues. V shed 4 bases and J 4 bases; nucleotides not matched to a gene: 6. CDR1 SGHRS and CDR2 YFSETQ come from the germline V gene. MiXCR, run by TCRdb on the 5' RACE reads, gives a single entry per CDR3 protein. The repertoire has about 300,000 distinct CDR3 sequences, about 4% of them found once; the top ten carry 24%. The specimen comprised PBMCs, sampled 5 days after the yellow fever booster vaccination. The receptor was derived from a man between 18 and 35 years old who received the YFV17D yellow fever vaccine. V usage is TRBV5-1 and J usage is TRBJ2-3; 7 nucleotides match TRBD2. CDR3 region: CASSMGAGPDTQYF. In nucleotides, the CDR3 is TGCGCCAGCAGCATGGGAGCGGGGCCAGATACGCAGTATTTT.